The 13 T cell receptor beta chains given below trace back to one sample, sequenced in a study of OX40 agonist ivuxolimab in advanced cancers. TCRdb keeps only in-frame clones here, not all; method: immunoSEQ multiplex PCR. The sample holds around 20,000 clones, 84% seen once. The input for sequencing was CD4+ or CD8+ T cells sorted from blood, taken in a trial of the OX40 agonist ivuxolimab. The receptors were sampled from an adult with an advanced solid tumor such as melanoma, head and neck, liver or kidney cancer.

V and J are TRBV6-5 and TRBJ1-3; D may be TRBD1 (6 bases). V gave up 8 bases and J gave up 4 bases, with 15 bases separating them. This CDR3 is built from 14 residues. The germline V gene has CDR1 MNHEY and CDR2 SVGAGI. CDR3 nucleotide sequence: TGTGCCAGCCGGCCAGGGGCTTCAGGAAACACCATATATTTT. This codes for CASRPGASGNTIYF.

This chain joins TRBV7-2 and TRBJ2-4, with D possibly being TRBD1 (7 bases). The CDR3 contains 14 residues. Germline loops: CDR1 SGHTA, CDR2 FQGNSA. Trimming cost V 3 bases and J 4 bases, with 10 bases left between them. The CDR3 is CASSLGGQKNIQYF. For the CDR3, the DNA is TGTGCCAGCAGCTTGGGGGGACAGAAAAACATTCAGTACTTC.

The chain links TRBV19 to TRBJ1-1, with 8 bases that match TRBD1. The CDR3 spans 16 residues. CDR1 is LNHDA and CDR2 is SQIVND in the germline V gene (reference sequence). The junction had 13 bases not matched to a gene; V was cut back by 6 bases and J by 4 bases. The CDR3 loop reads CASRGRYRGTGTEAFF. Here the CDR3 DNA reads TGTGCCAGTAGGGGCCGATACAGGGGGACGGGCACTGAAGCTTTCTTT.

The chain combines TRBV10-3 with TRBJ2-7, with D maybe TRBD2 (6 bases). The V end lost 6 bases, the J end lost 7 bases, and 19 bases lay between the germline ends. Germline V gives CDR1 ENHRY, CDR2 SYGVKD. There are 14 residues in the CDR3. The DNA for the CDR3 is TGTGCCATCAGGGCGGGGAGTTCGGCTGAAGAGCAGTACTTC. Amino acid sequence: CAIRAGSSAEEQYF.

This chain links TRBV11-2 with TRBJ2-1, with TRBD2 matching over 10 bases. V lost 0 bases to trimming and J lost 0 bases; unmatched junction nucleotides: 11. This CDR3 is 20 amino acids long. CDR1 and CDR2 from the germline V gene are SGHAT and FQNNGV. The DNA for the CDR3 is TGTGCCAGCAGCTTAGAATCCCTAGCGGGGGCCCGGAGCTCCTACAATGAGCAGTTCTTC. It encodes CASSLESLAGARSSYNEQFF.

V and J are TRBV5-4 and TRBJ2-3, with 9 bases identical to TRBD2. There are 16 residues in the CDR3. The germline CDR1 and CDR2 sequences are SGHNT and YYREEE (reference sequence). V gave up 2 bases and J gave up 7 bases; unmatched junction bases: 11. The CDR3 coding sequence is TGTGCCAGCAGCTTAGAGTTTAGCGGGAGCCCGTATACGCAGTATTTT. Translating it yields CASSLEFSGSPYTQYF.

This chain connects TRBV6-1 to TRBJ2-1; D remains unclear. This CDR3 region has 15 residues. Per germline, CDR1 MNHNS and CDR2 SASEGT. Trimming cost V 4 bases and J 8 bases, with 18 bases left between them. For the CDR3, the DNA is TGTGCCAGCAGTGCAGCCATTCCCTCAATCGATGAGCAGTTCTTC. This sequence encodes CASSAAIPSIDEQFF.

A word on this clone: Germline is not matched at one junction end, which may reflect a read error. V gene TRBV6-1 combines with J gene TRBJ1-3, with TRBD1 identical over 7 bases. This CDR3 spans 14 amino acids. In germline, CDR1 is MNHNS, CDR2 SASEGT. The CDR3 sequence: CASTEDRAGNTIYF. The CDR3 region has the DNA TGTGCCAGCACTGAAGACAGGGCGGGAAACACCATATATTTT.

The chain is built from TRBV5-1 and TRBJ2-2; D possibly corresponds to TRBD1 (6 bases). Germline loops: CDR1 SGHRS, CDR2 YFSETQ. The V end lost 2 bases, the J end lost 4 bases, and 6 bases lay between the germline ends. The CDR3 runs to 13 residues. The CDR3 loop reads CASSLQGTGELFF. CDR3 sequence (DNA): TGCGCCAGCAGCTTACAGGGCACCGGGGAGCTGTTTTTT. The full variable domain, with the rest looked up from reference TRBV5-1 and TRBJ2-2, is KAGVTQTPRYLIKTRGQQVTLSCSPISGHRSVSWYQQTPGQGLQFLFEYFSETQRNKGNFPGRFSGRQFSNSRSEMNVSTLELGDSALYLCASSLQGTGELFFGEGSRLTVL.

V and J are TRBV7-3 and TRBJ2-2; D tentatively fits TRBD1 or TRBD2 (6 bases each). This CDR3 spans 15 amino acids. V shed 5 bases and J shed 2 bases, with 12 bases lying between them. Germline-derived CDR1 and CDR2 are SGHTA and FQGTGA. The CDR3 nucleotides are TGTGCCAGCAGCGTAGGGGGACTTAACACCGGGGAGCTGTTTTTT. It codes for CASSVGGLNTGELFF.

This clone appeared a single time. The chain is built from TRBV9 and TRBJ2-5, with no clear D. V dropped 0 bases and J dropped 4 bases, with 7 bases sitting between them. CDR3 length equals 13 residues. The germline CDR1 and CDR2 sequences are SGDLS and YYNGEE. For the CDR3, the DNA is TGTGCCAGCAGCGTAGGGGCGGCAGAGACCCAGTACTTC. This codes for CASSVGAAETQYF.

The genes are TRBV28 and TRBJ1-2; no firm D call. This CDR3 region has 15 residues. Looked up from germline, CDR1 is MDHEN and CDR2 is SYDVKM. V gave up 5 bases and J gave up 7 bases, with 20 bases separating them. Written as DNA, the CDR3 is TGTGCCAGCAGTCCCCCCGGGTGGGGAGCAACTGGCTACACCTTC. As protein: CASSPPGWGATGYTF.

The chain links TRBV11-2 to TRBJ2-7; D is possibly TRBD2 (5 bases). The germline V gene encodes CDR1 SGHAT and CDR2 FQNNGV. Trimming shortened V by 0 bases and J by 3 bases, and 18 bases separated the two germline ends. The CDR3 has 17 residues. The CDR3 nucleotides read TGTGCCAGCAGCTTAGACGGAACAATGGGCGGGTTCTACGAGCAGTACTTC. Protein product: CASSLDGTMGGFYEQYF.